The 15 T cell receptor beta chains below all came from one sample that was sequenced in a study of blood T cell repertoires in COVID-19. The assay was immunoSEQ multiplex PCR, and TCRdb's table has in-frame clones only and misses some. The sample comprises around 260,000 clones, over 65% of which are singletons, and about 4.9% rests with the top ten. Material: peripheral blood. The receptors stem from a man aged 55 to 70 who had recovered from COVID-19.

This clone was detected only a few times. The V gene is TRBV19, the J gene TRBJ2-7; 7 bases are a match to TRBD1. CDR3 length: 14 residues. CDR1 is LNHDA and CDR2 is SQIVND in the germline V gene (reference sequence). V shed 5 bases and J 1 base; nucleotides not matched to a gene: 5. CDR3: CASSAPGQSYEQYF. The CDR3 nucleotides read TGTGCCAGTAGTGCCCCGGGACAGTCCTACGAGCAGTACTTC.

This clone has a single count. The chain recombines TRBV2 with TRBJ2-3, with TRBD2 identical over 7 bases. CDR1 is SNHLY and CDR2 is FYNNEI in the germline V gene. V lost 9 bases and J lost 3; bases outside the gene matches: 15. The CDR3 totals 16 residues. The CDR3 is CARGQREGKRTDTQYF. In DNA form, the CDR3 reads TGTGCCAGAGGGCAAAGGGAGGGTAAGCGGACAGATACGCAGTATTTT.

The V and J genes are TRBV4-1 and TRBJ2-1, with 13 positions matching TRBD2. V lost 1 base to trimming and J lost 0 bases; unmatched junction nucleotides: 6. The CDR3 runs to 19 residues. The germline gives CDR1 MGHRA, CDR2 YSYEKL. Here the CDR3 reads CASSQVTSGRAGSYNEQFF. Here the CDR3 DNA reads TGCGCCAGCAGCCAAGTAACTAGCGGGAGGGCCGGCTCCTACAATGAGCAGTTCTTC.

This chain links TRBV5-1 with TRBJ2-5; a weak D match, TRBD1 (6 bases). This CDR3 has 14 amino acids. The V and J ends lost 0 bases and 7 bases respectively, with 13 bases between them. Germline CDR1 and CDR2: SGHRS and YFSETQ. The CDR3 DNA reads as TGCGCCAGCAGCTTGGAACAGGGCTCGGGGACCCAGTACTTC. Amino acids: CASSLEQGSGTQYF.

The CDR3 coding sequence is TGTGCCAGTTCTAGCAGGGGCGAGACCCAGTACTTC. This gives the protein CASSSRGETQYF. This chain joins TRBV2 and TRBJ2-5, with D possibly matching TRBD1 (6 bases). This CDR3 contains 12 residues. Germline CDR1 and CDR2: SNHLY and FYNNEI. The ends were cut back, 9 bases at V and 5 bases at J, with 13 bases in the middle.

The chain uses TRBV28 and TRBJ2-3, with D possibly being TRBD2 (5 bases). The CDR3 sequence is 14 residues long. The V end lost 3 bases, the J end lost 8 bases, and 15 bases lay between the germline ends. Germline V gene sequence: CDR1 MDHEN, CDR2 SYDVKM. The CDR3 region has the DNA TGTGCCAGCAGTTTCGGAGACTACCTGGGTACGCAGTATTTT. This encodes CASSFGDYLGTQYF.

The chain recombines TRBV6-5 with TRBJ1-1; the D is unclear. V shed 9 bases and J shed 6 bases, with 11 bases lying between them. Per germline, CDR1 MNHEY and CDR2 SVGAGI. The CDR3 is 11 residues long. The CDR3 sequence: CASLKWPEAFF. The CDR3 coding sequence is TGTGCCAGTTTAAAGTGGCCTGAAGCTTTCTTT.

CDR3 sequence: CASSLNSPTNEKLFF. The DNA of the CDR3 is TGTGCCAGCTCACTAAACAGCCCAACTAATGAAAAACTGTTTTTT. J is TRBJ1-4 and V is TRBV18; D gene unclear. In germline, CDR1 is KGHSH, CDR2 LQKENI. V lost 4 bases to trimming and J lost 0 bases, with 9 bases between them. The CDR3 totals 15 residues. Filled out from reference TRBV18 and TRBJ1-4, the complete variable domain reads NAGVMQNPRHLVRRRGQEARLRCSPMKGHSHVYWYRQLPEEGLKFMVYLQKENIIDESGMPKERFSAEFPKEGPSILRIQQVVRGDSAAYFCASSLNSPTNEKLFFGSGTQLSVL.

The chain employs TRBV30 and TRBJ2-7, with TRBD2 matching over 10 bases. Germline V lookup: CDR1 GTSNPN, CDR2 SVGIG (reference sequence). The CDR3 covers 15 residues. Unmatched junction bases numbered 9, after V lost 1 base and J lost 6 bases. CDR3 nucleotides: TGTGCCTGGAGTGGTGGAGCTGGACTAGCGGTCGAGCAGTACTTC. This sequence encodes CAWSGGAGLAVEQYF. Full variable domain (remainder filled in from reference TRBV30 and TRBJ2-7): SQTIHQWPATLVQPVGSPLSLECTVEGTSNPNLYWYRQAAGRGLQLLFYSVGIGQISSEVPQNLSASRPQDRQFILSSKKLLLSDSGFYLCAWSGGAGLAVEQYFGPGTRLTVT.

The V call is TRBV5-1, the J call TRBJ2-6, with a possible D match to TRBD1 (5 bases). The CDR3 runs 19 residues. Looked up from germline, CDR1 is SGHRS and CDR2 is YFSETQ. The germline V and J ends were trimmed by 0 bases and 0 bases, with 16 bases remaining between them. CDR3 nucleotides: TGCGCCAGCAGCTTGGATGGGGCAGTCCTGGGCTCTGGGGCCAACGTCCTGACTTTC. Translating gives CASSLDGAVLGSGANVLTF. Full variable domain (missing parts from reference TRBV5-1 and TRBJ2-6): KAGVTQTPRYLIKTRGQQVTLSCSPISGHRSVSWYQQTPGQGLQFLFEYFSETQRNKGNFPGRFSGRQFSNSRSEMNVSTLELGDSALYLCASSLDGAVLGSGANVLTFGAGSRLTVL.

J is TRBJ2-7 and V is TRBV6-5; D uncertain. Germline lookup yields CDR1 MNHEY and CDR2 SVGAGI. V shed 6 bases and J shed 4 bases, with 10 bases lying between them. CDR3 length equals 12 residues. This chain's CDR3 is CASRASLYEQYF. The CDR3 coding sequence is TGTGCCAGCAGGGCAAGTCTTTACGAGCAGTACTTC.

A single count supports this clone. This sequence joins TRBV19 and TRBJ2-2; 8 bases match TRBD1. With 6 bases clipped from V and 1 base from J, the junction kept 7 bases outside the gene matches. CDR1 and CDR2 from the germline V gene are LNHDA and SQIVND (reference sequence). The CDR3 covers 16 residues. The CDR3: CASRPEGTGNTGELFF. CDR3 nucleotide sequence: TGTGCCAGTAGACCGGAAGGGACAGGGAACACCGGGGAGCTGTTTTTT.

V and J are TRBV6-4 and TRBJ2-1; TRBD1 is a possible D gene (5 bases). The V end was cut by 3 bases, the J end by 10 bases, with 16 bases between. This CDR3 region has 14 residues. Germline CDR1 is MRHNA and CDR2 is SNTAGT. The CDR3 nucleotides read TGTGCCAGCAGTGAAGTCCAGGGTTTGGGGGAGCAGTTCTTC. Its translation is CASSEVQGLGEQFF.

V usage is TRBV28 and J usage is TRBJ1-1; TRBD1 aligns across 7 bases. Germline trimming cut 1 base from V and 5 bases from J; bases unmatched to any gene: 7. The germline V gene encodes CDR1 MDHEN and CDR2 SYDVKM. The CDR3 covers 15 residues. CDR3 sequence (DNA): TGTGCCAGCAGTTTATTAAGATCAGGGGGGACTGAAGCTTTCTTT. Encoded protein: CASSLLRSGGTEAFF.

The chain carries TRBV28 and TRBJ1-5; maybe TRBD1 (6 bases). V gave up 7 bases and J gave up 5 bases, with 18 bases separating them. CDR1 is MDHEN and CDR2 is SYDVKM in the germline V gene. This CDR3 spans 15 amino acids. As DNA, the CDR3 is TGTGCCAGCACGGTAAGGGCCAGGGGATATCAGCCCCAGCATTTT. This translates into CASTVRARGYQPQHF.